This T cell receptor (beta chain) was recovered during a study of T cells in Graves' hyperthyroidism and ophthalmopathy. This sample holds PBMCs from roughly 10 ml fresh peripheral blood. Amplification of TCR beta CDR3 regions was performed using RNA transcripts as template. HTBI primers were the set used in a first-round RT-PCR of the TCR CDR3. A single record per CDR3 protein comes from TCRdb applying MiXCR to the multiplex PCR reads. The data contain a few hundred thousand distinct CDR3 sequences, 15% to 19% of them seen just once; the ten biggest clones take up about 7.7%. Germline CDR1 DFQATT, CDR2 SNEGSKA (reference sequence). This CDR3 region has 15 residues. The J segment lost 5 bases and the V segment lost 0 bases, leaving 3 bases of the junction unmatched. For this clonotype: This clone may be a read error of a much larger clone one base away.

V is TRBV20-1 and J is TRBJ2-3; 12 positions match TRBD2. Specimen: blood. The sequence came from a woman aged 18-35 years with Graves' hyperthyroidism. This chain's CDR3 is CSARDGLAGLDTQYF. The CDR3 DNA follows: TGCAGTGCTAGAGACGGACTAGCGGGGTTAGATACGCAGTATTTT.